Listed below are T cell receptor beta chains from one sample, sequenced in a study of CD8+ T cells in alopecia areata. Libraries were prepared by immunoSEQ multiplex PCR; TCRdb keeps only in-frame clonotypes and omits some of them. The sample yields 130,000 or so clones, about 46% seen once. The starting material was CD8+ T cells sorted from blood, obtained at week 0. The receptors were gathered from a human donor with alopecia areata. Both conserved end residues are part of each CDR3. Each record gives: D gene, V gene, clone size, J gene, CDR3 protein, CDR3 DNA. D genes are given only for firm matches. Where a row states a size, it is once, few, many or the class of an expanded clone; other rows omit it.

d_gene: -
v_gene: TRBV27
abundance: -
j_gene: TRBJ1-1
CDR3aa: CASSLSRGSMNTEAFF
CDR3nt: TGTGCCAGCAGTTTATCGAGAGGGAGTATGAACACTGAAGCTTTCTTT

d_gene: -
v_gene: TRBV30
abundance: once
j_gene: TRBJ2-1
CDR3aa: CAWMAEWSSYNEQFF
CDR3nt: TGTGCCTGGATGGCTGAGTGGAGCTCCTACAATGAGCAGTTCTTC

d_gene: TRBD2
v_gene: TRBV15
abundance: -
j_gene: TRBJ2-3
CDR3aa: CATSPSGWGTDTQYF
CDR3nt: TGTGCCACCAGCCCTAGCGGGTGGGGAACAGATACGCAGTATTTT

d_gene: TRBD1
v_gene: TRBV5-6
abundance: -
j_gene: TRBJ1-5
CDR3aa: CASSFRGANQPQHF
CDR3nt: TGTGCCAGCAGCTTCAGGGGGGCGAATCAGCCCCAGCATTTT

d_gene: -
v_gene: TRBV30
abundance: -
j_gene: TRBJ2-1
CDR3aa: CAWSVQVELEQFF
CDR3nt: TGTGCCTGGAGTGTCCAAGTCGAACTTGAGCAGTTCTTC

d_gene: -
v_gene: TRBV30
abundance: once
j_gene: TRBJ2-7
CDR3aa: CAWSLGGAMQYF
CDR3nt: TGTGCCTGGAGTCTGGGGGGGGCGATGCAGTACTTC

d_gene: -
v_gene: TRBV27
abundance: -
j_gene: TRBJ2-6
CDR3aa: CASQVVAGANVLTF
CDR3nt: TGTGCCAGCCAAGTTGTTGCTGGGGCCAACGTCCTGACTTTC

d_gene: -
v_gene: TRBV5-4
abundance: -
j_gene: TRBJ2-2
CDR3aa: CASSSGSGELFF
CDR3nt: TGTGCCAGCAGCTCCGGCTCCGGGGAGCTGTTTTTT

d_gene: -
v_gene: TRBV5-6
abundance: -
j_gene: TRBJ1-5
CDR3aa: CASSPGRHQPQHF
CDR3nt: TGTGCCAGCAGCCCGGGACGACATCAGCCCCAGCATTTT

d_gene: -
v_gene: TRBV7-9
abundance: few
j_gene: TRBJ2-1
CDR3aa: CASGISSYNEQFF
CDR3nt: TGTGCCAGCGGGATCAGCTCCTACAATGAGCAGTTCTTC

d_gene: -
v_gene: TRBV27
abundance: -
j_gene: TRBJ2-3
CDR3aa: CASSSRTGTDTQYF
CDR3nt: TGTGCCAGCAGTTCACGGACGGGCACAGATACGCAGTATTTT

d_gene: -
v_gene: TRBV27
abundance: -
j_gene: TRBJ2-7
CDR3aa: CASSPGLTPSYEQYF
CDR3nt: TGTGCCAGCAGCCCCGGCCTCACCCCCTCCTACGAGCAGTACTTC

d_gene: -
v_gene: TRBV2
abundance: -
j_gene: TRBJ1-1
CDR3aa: CASRAREAFF
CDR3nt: TGTGCCAGCAGGGCCAGGGAAGCTTTCTTT

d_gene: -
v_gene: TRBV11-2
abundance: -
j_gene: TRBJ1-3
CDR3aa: CASSLEGNTIYF
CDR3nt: TGTGCCAGCAGCTTAGAAGGAAACACCATATATTTT

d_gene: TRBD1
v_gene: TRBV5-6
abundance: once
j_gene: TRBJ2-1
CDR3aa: CASGTGNNEQFF
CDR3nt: TGTGCCAGCGGGACAGGGAACAATGAGCAGTTCTTC

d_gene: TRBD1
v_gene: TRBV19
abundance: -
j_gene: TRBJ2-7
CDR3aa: CASRDSDTEQYF
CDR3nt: TGTGCCAGCCGGGACAGCGACACGGAGCAGTACTTC

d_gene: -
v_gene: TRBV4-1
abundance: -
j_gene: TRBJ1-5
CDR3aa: CASSQDRTVHSNQPQHF
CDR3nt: TGCGCCAGCAGCCAAGATCGGACAGTTCATAGCAATCAGCCCCAGCATTTT

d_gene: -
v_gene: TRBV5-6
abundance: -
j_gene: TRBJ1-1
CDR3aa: CASSLGDTEAFF
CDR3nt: TGTGCCAGCAGCTTGGGGGACACTGAAGCTTTCTTT

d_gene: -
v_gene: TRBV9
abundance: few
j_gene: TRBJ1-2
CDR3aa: CASSGGGAKGYTF
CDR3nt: TGTGCCAGCAGCGGCGGGGGGGCGAAGGGCTACACCTTC

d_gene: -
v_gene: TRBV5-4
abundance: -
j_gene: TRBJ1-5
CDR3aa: CASSLRPNEPQHF
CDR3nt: TGTGCCAGCAGCTTGAGGCCCAACGAGCCCCAGCATTTT

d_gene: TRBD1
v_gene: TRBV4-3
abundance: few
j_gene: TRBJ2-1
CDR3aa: CASSQDRDRVYNEQFF
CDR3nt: TGCGCCAGCAGCCAAGACAGAGACAGGGTATACAATGAGCAGTTCTTC

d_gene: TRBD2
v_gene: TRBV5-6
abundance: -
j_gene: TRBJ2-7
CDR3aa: CASSPAGLLEQYF
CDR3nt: TGTGCCAGCAGCCCAGCGGGACTCCTCGAGCAGTACTTC